This entry is about one T cell receptor beta chain. Its antigen is still unknown. The data belong to a study of PD-1 blockade in classical Hodgkin lymphoma. Study-level findings and limits: Partial responders and progressors had significantly lower baseline TCR diversity. The study found that TCR diversity rose significantly by C4D1 in CD4+ but not CD8+ cells. Healthy donors reportedly exceeded newly diagnosed patients in baseline TCR diversity.

Every patient relapsed after autologous stem cell transplantation, and brentuximab vedotin exposure varied. Each best response was a complete response, a partial response or progressive disease. The V gene lost 0 bases and the J gene lost 1 base, with 10 bases spanning the gap. The germline V gene has CDR1 SGHRS and CDR2 YFSETQ. The CDR3 is made up of 15 amino acids. Only in-frame clones appear in the TCRdb table, and some are missing; sequencing was by immunoSEQ multiplex PCR. This table has just under 100,000 clones, approximately 80% appearing once. The sequenced sample was peripheral blood mononuclear cells (PBMCs), obtained at baseline. This receptor was identified in a human donor with classical Hodgkin lymphoma. J is TRBJ1-1 and V is TRBV5-1; D call uncertain. The CDR3 coding sequence is TGCGCCAGCAGCTTGGACTGGACGAGGAACACTGAAGCTTTCTTT. Translated: CASSLDWTRNTEAFF.